Shown below are 18 T cell receptor beta chains from a single sample sequenced in a study of T cell repertoires in cytomegalovirus infection. Using its own MiXCR run on the reads, TCRdb lists one record per CDR3 protein. The sample records approximately 250,000 distinct CDR3 sequences, roughly 10% being singletons. The sequenced material came from PBMCs. These receptors were obtained from a human donor in good health (CMV status not recorded). Some clones in this sample may be carry-over from other donors' samples.

The chain links TRBV30 to TRBJ2-3; D perhaps matches TRBD1 (5 bases). Deletions cut 4 bases from V and 1 base from J, with 12 bases between. Germline V gene data show CDR1 as GTSNPN and CDR2 as SVGIG (reference sequence). This CDR3 has 14 residues. CDR3 bases: TGTGCCTGGAATCAGGGATGGGGCACAGATACGCAGTATTTT. Its protein product is CAWNQGWGTDTQYF.

The rearrangement joins TRBV29-1 to TRBJ1-1; 8 nucleotides match TRBD1. Germline V CDR1 and CDR2: SQVTM, ANQGSEA. V trimming: 5 bases; J trimming: 4 bases; junction bases outside the gene matches: 12. The CDR3 has 15 residues. Here the CDR3 reads CSVHRGQGGGTEAFF. The CDR3 nucleotides are TGCAGCGTTCATAGAGGACAGGGCGGGGGCACTGAAGCTTTCTTT.

V usage is TRBV28 and J usage is TRBJ2-7; 7 positions agree with TRBD1. Germline V gene lookup returns CDR1 MDHEN and CDR2 SYDVKM. CDR3 length: 12 residues. The V gene end was trimmed by 7 bases and the J gene end by 6 bases; junction bases not matched to a gene: 6. The CDR3 nucleotides read TGTGCCAGCAATGACAGGGTAGGCGAGCAGTACTTC. Translation: CASNDRVGEQYF. The entire variable domain, with the rest obtained from reference TRBV28 and TRBJ2-7, is as follows: DVKVTQSSRYLVKRTGEKVFLECVQDMDHENMFWYRQDPGLGLRLIYFSYDVKMKEKGDIPEGYSVSREKKERFSLILESASTNQTSMYLCASNDRVGEQYFGPGTRLTVT.

This clonotype was detected once. The chain is built from TRBV12-3 or TRBV12-4 and TRBJ2-5; TRBD2 matches at 7 bases. The CDR3 runs to 14 residues. V lost 5 bases and J lost 5; bases outside the gene matches: 8. This chain's CDR3 is CASSLVGGKETQYF. DNA of the CDR3: TGTGCCAGCAGTCTGGTCGGGGGGAAGGAGACCCAGTACTTC.

Ten or more counts support this clonotype. The chain joins TRBV20-1 to TRBJ2-1; possibly TRBD2 for D (5 bases). The CDR3 is 13 residues long. Germline CDR1 and CDR2: DFQATT and SNEGSKA (reference sequence). V lost 4 bases, J lost 9 bases, and 16 bases lay in between. This CDR3 reads CSATLSGHSEQFF. CDR3 nucleotides: TGCAGTGCTACCCTCAGCGGCCACAGTGAGCAGTTCTTC.

V gene TRBV19 combines with J gene TRBJ2-1, with 9 bases that match TRBD1. Germline assignment: CDR1 LNHDA and CDR2 SQIVND (reference sequence). The trim removed 4 bases at V and 9 bases at J, leaving 10 bases unmatched. CDR3 length: 15 residues. The CDR3 reads CASSTGQGIYGEQFF. CDR3 DNA: TGTGCCAGTAGTACGGGACAGGGTATCTATGGTGAGCAGTTCTTC.

This clonotype was recorded many times. This chain links TRBV7-2 with TRBJ1-1; D perhaps matches TRBD1 (5 bases). CDR1 and CDR2 from the germline V gene are SGHTA and FQGNSA. V lost 6 bases and J lost 5, with 13 bases in between. CDR3 length: 13 residues. The CDR3 spells CASSRDQKTEAFF. DNA of the CDR3: TGTGCCAGCAGTCGGGACCAGAAGACTGAAGCTTTCTTT.

This chain links TRBV7-4 with TRBJ1-3, with TRBD1 as a possible D gene (5 bases). CDR3 length: 16 amino acids. Looked up from germline, CDR1 is SGHVT and CDR2 is SQSDAQ. V was cut by 4 bases and J by 5 bases, with 18 bases left in between. CDR3 coding DNA: TGTGCCAGCAGCTATTTAGGGACGGCAGCAAGAAACACCATATATTTT. Protein sequence: CASSYLGTAARNTIYF.

Regarding this clonotype: Being one base from a much bigger clone, this may be a read error. This chain joins TRBV20-1 and TRBJ2-2; D possibly corresponds to TRBD2 (6 bases). The CDR3 extends over 16 amino acids. CDR1 and CDR2 from the germline V gene are DFQATT and SNEGSKA (reference sequence). The chain's CDR3 is CSARDWATSGTGEMFF. The CDR3 DNA sequence: TGCAGTGCTAGAGATTGGGCGACTAGTGGAACCGGGGAGATGTTTTTT.

Ten or more counts support this clonotype. This chain uses TRBV7-2 with TRBJ2-2; TRBD1 might be the D (6 bases). The CDR3 loop spans 12 amino acids. The ends were cut back, 3 bases at V and 9 bases at J, with 8 bases in the middle. Germline V gene data show CDR1 as SGHTA and CDR2 as FQGNSA. CDR3 nucleotide sequence: TGTGCCAGCAGCTTCCAGGGGAGGGAGCTGTTTTTT. It yields the protein CASSFQGRELFF.

The J gene is TRBJ2-3, the V gene TRBV7-2, with 9 positions matching TRBD2. Unmatched junction bases numbered 10, after V lost 4 bases and J lost 5 bases. CDR3 size: 16 residues. Germline-derived CDR1 and CDR2 are SGHTA and FQGNSA. The CDR3 is CASSSGTSPRIDTQYF. The CDR3, as DNA: TGTGCCAGCAGCTCCGGGACTAGCCCGCGGATAGATACGCAGTATTTT. The variable domain in full, with the rest retrieved from reference TRBV7-2 and TRBJ2-3, is GAGVSQSPSNKVTEKGKDVELRCDPISGHTALYWYRQSLGQGLEFLIYFQGNSAPDKSGLPSDRFSAERTGGSVSTLTIQRTQQEDSAVYLCASSSGTSPRIDTQYFGPGTRLTVL.

This clonotype was observed many times. The chain couples TRBV7-9 to TRBJ1-1, with a possible D match to TRBD1 (5 bases). The CDR3 is 13 residues long. Germline CDR1 and CDR2: SEHNR and FQNEAQ (reference sequence). V was pared by 5 bases and J by 5 bases, with 12 bases between. CDR3 nucleotides: TGTGCCAGCAGCCTCCCCCAGGGAACTGAAGCTTTCTTT. This encodes CASSLPQGTEAFF. Drawing the rest from reference TRBV7-9 and TRBJ1-1, the complete variable domain is DTGVSQNPRHKITKRGQNVTFRCDPISEHNRLYWYRQTLGQGPEFLTYFQNEAQLEKSRLLSDRFSAERPKGSFSTLEIQRTEQGDSAMYLCASSLPQGTEAFFGQGTRLTVV.

This clonotype was seen at least ten times. This sequence joins TRBV7-2 and TRBJ1-4, with D unresolved. The V gene lost 4 bases and the J gene lost 0 bases, with 6 bases spanning the gap. The germline V gene has CDR1 SGHTA and CDR2 FQGNSA. The length of the CDR3 is 14 residues. CDR3 region: CASSSNPTNEKLFF. CDR3 sequence (DNA): TGTGCCAGCAGCTCAAATCCAACTAATGAAAAACTGTTTTTT.

This clonotype has ten or more counts. The chain joins TRBV7-6 to TRBJ2-1, with 8 positions matching TRBD2. The ends lost 1 base at V and 6 bases at J; junction bases unmatched: 8. Germline loops: CDR1 SGHVS, CDR2 FNYEAQ. This CDR3 is built from 16 residues. For the CDR3, the DNA is TGTGCCAGCAGCTTAGTTCAGCTAGCGGGTTCCAATGAGCAGTTCTTC. Translated, it gives CASSLVQLAGSNEQFF.

This clonotype was recorded a few times. This chain connects TRBV4-2 to TRBJ2-1, with no clear D. Germline V gene data show CDR1 as LGHNA and CDR2 as YNFKEQ. The length of the CDR3 is 13 residues. The V and J ends lost 1 base and 5 bases respectively, with 6 bases between them. CDR3 DNA sequence: TGTGCCAGCAGCCAAGCCCGCCACAATGAGCAGTTCTTC. Amino acid sequence: CASSQARHNEQFF.

The J gene is TRBJ2-2, the V gene TRBV5-5; unclear D gene. Germline V lookup: CDR1 SGHKS, CDR2 YYEKEE (reference sequence). Trimming took 0 bases from V and 10 from J, leaving 4 bases between them. CDR3 size: 11 residues. The CDR3 DNA reads TGTGCCAGCAGCTTGGCGTCGGAGCTGTTTTTT. Translated: CASSLASELFF. Looking up the rest from reference TRBV5-5 and TRBJ2-2 gives the full variable domain: DAGVTQSPTHLIKTRGQQVTLRCSPISGHKSVSWYQQVLGQGPQFIFQYYEKEERGRGNFPDRFSARQFPNYSSELNVNALLLGDSALYLCASSLASELFFGEGSRLTVL.

This clonotype was detected many times. The chain joins TRBV7-2 to TRBJ2-1; D might be TRBD1 (5 bases). The V gene's germline CDR1 is SGHTA and CDR2 FQGNSA. This CDR3 has 13 residues. V was pared by 5 bases and J by 1 base, with 6 bases between. In DNA, the CDR3 is TGTGCCAGCAGCCCAGGGTCCTACAATGAGCAGTTCTTC. Residues: CASSPGSYNEQFF.

This clonotype was picked up a small number of times. The chain recombines TRBV29-1 with TRBJ2-1, with D possibly being TRBD2 (5 bases). Trimming left V 4 bases short and J 9 bases short, with 10 bases between. Germline CDR1 and CDR2: SQVTM and ANQGSEA. The CDR3 is 11 residues long. CDR3 DNA sequence: TGCAGCGTTGTGCCGGGGATTGAGCAGTTCTTC. Protein sequence: CSVVPGIEQFF.